One and the same sample provided the 2 T cell receptor beta chains below, sequenced in a study of T cell changes during pregnancy in multiple sclerosis. Measured with immunoSEQ multiplex PCR; TCRdb has only the in-frame clones, and not every one. Of some 21,000 clones listed, around 93% are singletons. The sequencing here drew on CD4+ T cells from peripheral blood mononuclear cells, taken in the third trimester of pregnancy. The receptors originated from a female donor with multiple sclerosis, enrolled in a pregnancy study.

This clone is a singleton in its sample. This chain uses TRBV27 with TRBJ2-6; D perhaps matches TRBD1 (5 bases). Trimming took 3 bases from V and 4 from J, leaving 16 bases between them. The V gene's germline CDR1 is MNHEY and CDR2 SMNVEV (reference sequence). This CDR3 contains 17 residues. CDR3 sequence: CASSFGAGPTGANVLTF. Written as DNA, the CDR3 is TGTGCCAGCAGTTTTGGGGCAGGGCCCACGGGGGCCAACGTCCTGACTTTC.

The CDR3 protein is CASSFQRGISTDTQYF. CDR3 in DNA: TGTGCCAGCAGCTTTCAGCGGGGGATAAGCACAGATACGCAGTATTTT. V gene TRBV7-2 combines with J gene TRBJ2-3, with TRBD2 matching over 8 bases. J lost 0 bases, V lost 3 bases, and 5 bases had no gene match. Per germline, CDR1 SGHTA and CDR2 FQGNSA. This CDR3 has 16 amino acids.